This passage covers 10 T cell receptor beta chains from one sample sequenced in a study of T cell repertoires in cytomegalovirus infection. TCRdb analysed the reads with MiXCR anew, one entry per CDR3 protein. The table has 200,000 to 250,000 distinct CDR3 sequences, more than 9% seen once. Specimen: PBMCs. These receptors originate from a human donor in good health (CMV status not recorded). Some clones in this sample may be carry-over from other donors' samples.

This clonotype was observed many times. The rearrangement joins TRBV7-6 to TRBJ1-4; D may be TRBD1 (5 bases). The V gene's germline CDR1 is SGHVS and CDR2 FNYEAQ. V was trimmed by 5 bases and J by 4 bases, leaving 14 bases between them. This CDR3 is built from 15 residues. CDR3 bases: TGTGCCAGCAGCCACCGGGACCGGGGTAATGAAAAACTGTTTTTT. Translated: CASSHRDRGNEKLFF.

The chain is built from TRBV30 and TRBJ2-5; possible D gene TRBD2, 5 bases. CDR1 is GTSNPN and CDR2 is SVGIG in the germline V gene (reference sequence). The V and J ends lost 0 bases and 4 bases respectively, with 15 bases between them. The CDR3 totals 15 residues. The CDR3 bases are TGTGCCTGGAGTGTAAGACACGCTCGGGGAGAGACCCAGTACTTC. Amino acid sequence: CAWSVRHARGETQYF.

The chain couples TRBV20-1 to TRBJ2-7, with 8 nucleotides matching TRBD1. There are 13 residues in the CDR3. Germline V CDR1 and CDR2: DFQATT, SNEGSKA (reference sequence). The junction had 7 bases not matched to a gene; V was cut back by 6 bases and J by 3 bases. CDR3 DNA: TGCAGTGCAAGGGGACAGGCCAACTACGAGCAGTACTTC. This sequence encodes CSARGQANYEQYF.

This clonotype has only a few counts. For the CDR3, the DNA is TGTGCCAGCAGTTCCCCAGGGACAGATCAGCCCCAGCATTTT. Protein: CASSSPGTDQPQHF. The rearrangement uses TRBV27 and TRBJ1-5; TRBD1 aligns across 7 bases. Germline V gene data show CDR1 as MNHEY and CDR2 as SMNVEV (reference sequence). V dropped 4 bases and J dropped 5; count of bases not matched to a gene: 5. The CDR3 sequence is 14 residues long.

This clonotype was picked up a small number of times. The chain combines TRBV28 with TRBJ2-2; a possible D gene is TRBD2 (6 bases). There are 14 residues in the CDR3. Germline-derived CDR1 and CDR2 are MDHEN and SYDVKM. V was pared by 8 bases and J by 2 bases, with 12 bases between. CDR3 amino acids: CASLKGLNTGELFF. The DNA of the CDR3 is TGTGCCAGCTTAAAGGGACTTAACACCGGGGAGCTGTTTTTT.

This clonotype was recorded at least ten times. The J gene is TRBJ2-3, the V gene TRBV7-2; D unclear. V was pared by 6 bases and J by 5 bases, with 15 bases between. This CDR3 region has 14 residues. Per the germline V gene, CDR1 is SGHTA and CDR2 is FQGNSA. In DNA form, the CDR3 reads TGTGCCAGCAGTCGAGACCCCCTCGGAGATACGCAGTATTTT. It translates to CASSRDPLGDTQYF. The full variable domain, completed using reference TRBV7-2 and TRBJ2-3, is GAGVSQSPSNKVTEKGKDVELRCDPISGHTALYWYRQSLGQGLEFLIYFQGNSAPDKSGLPSDRFSAERTGGSVSTLTIQRTQQEDSAVYLCASSRDPLGDTQYFGPGTRLTVL.

In this sample, this clonotype turned up a few times. The chain employs TRBV5-6 and TRBJ2-7; 8 bases are shared with TRBD2. The length of the CDR3 is 15 residues. Germline trimming cut 3 bases from V and 5 bases from J; bases unmatched to any gene: 10. Germline lookup yields CDR1 SGHDT and CDR2 YYEEEE. CDR3 residues: CASSSPGLAFNEQYF. The CDR3 nucleotides are TGTGCCAGCAGCTCCCCCGGACTAGCTTTCAACGAGCAGTACTTC.

Many counts were recorded for this clonotype. This sequence joins TRBV25-1 and TRBJ1-1; D unclear. V lost 2 bases to trimming and J lost 4 bases, with 11 bases between them. This CDR3 has 14 residues. The germline gives CDR1 MGHDK, CDR2 SYGVNS. CDR3 in amino acids: CASSEQLRSTEAFF. The CDR3 region has the DNA TGTGCCAGCAGTGAACAGCTACGGAGCACTGAAGCTTTCTTT.

Many counts were recorded for this clonotype. This chain links TRBV28 with TRBJ1-3, with unresolved D. The V and J ends lost 3 bases and 4 bases respectively, with 7 bases between them. The CDR3 spans 13 residues. Germline V CDR1 and CDR2: MDHEN, SYDVKM. The CDR3 bases are TGTGCCAGCAGTTTTTCGTGGGGAAACACCATATATTTT. Encoded protein: CASSFSWGNTIYF.

This clonotype was seen only a few times. The chain links TRBV18 to TRBJ1-1, with 7 bases aligning to TRBD1. J was trimmed by 5 bases and V by 6 bases; bases with no gene match: 15. This CDR3 contains 16 residues. Germline values: CDR1 KGHSH, CDR2 LQKENI. CDR3 coding DNA: TGTGCCAGCTCCCCCTCAAGAGGGGGCGCGGAGACTGAAGCTTTCTTT. This codes for CASSPSRGGAETEAFF.